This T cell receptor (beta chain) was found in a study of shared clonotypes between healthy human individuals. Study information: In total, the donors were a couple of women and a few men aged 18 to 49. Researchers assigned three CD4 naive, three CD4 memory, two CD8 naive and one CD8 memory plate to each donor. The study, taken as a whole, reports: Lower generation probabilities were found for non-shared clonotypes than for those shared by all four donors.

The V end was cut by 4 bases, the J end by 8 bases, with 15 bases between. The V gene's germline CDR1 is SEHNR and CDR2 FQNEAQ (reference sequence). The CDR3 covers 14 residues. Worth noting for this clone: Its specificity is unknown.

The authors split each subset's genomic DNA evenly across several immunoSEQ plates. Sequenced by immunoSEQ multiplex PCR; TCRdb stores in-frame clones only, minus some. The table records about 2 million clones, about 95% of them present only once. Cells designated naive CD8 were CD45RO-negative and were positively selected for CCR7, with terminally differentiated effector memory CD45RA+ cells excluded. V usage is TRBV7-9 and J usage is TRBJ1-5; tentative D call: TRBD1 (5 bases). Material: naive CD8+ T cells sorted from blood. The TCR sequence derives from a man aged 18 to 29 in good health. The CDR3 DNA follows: TGTGCCAGCAGCTCCTCGACAGAAAAGAAGCCCCAGCATTTT. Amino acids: CASSSSTEKKPQHF.